This is a list of T cell receptor beta chains from one sample in a study of shared clonotypes between healthy human individuals. TCRdb's copy holds only in-frame clones and misses some; the assay was immunoSEQ multiplex PCR. The repertoire holds around 1.5 million clones, 98% seen once, with roughly 0.45% in the top ten. The sample was naive CD4+ T cells sorted from blood. The receptors derive from a man under 40 in good health. CDR3s include the opening cysteine and the closing phenylalanine or tryptophan. D genes are given only for firm matches. Clone size is given for some rows only: seen once, a few or many times, or a class if the clone is expanded.

J gene,D gene,V gene,clone size,CDR3 DNA,CDR3 protein
TRBJ1-1,-,TRBV11-2,once,TGTGCCAGCAGCTTAGCGTCCGACCTTGAAGCTTTCTTT,CASSLASDLEAFF
TRBJ2-7,-,TRBV10-3,-,TGTGCCATCATGGGTCGGGGACTCCAAACCTACGAGCAGTACTTC,CAIMGRGLQTYEQYF
TRBJ2-2,-,TRBV28,-,TGTGCCAGCACCTCGGGACTTGTCACCGGGGAGCTGTTTTTT,CASTSGLVTGELFF
TRBJ2-7,-,TRBV5-4,-,TGTGCCAGCAGCTTGGTAATCTGGGGCGAGCAGTACTTC,CASSLVIWGEQYF
TRBJ1-2,-,TRBV6-1,once,TGTGCCAGTTGCAGGGTCCCGGACTATGGCTACACCTTC,CASCRVPDYGYTF
TRBJ1-4,-,TRBV7-9,-,TGTGCCAGCAGCTTAGCGGGCAGGGGAGGAGAAAAACTGTTTTTT,CASSLAGRGGEKLFF
TRBJ2-3,-,TRBV29-1,-,TGCAGCGTTGCCCTATCATTTAGCACAGATACGCAGTATTTT,CSVALSFSTDTQYF
TRBJ2-7,-,TRBV5-1,-,TGCGCCAGCAGCTTGGTGTGCGTTTTGAGCTCCTACGAGCAGTACTTC,CASSLVCVLSSYEQYF
TRBJ1-1,-,TRBV5-1,-,TGCGCCAGCAGCTTGGACAAGGCGAACACTGAAGCTTTCTTT,CASSLDKANTEAFF
TRBJ1-2,-,TRBV9,-,TGTGCCACACACAGGGCCCGAGATGGCTACACCTTC,CATHRARDGYTF
TRBJ2-3,-,TRBV14,-,TGTGCCAGCAGCCAAGAACCGGGACTGTACACAGATACGCAGTATTTT,CASSQEPGLYTDTQYF
TRBJ2-7,TRBD1,TRBV4-3,-,TGCGCCAGCAGCCGAAGGGACAGAGACTACGAGCAGTACTTC,CASSRRDRDYEQYF
TRBJ1-1,-,TRBV6-5,-,TGTGCCAGCATTTCGGGTAGGAACACTGAAGCTTTCTTT,CASISGRNTEAFF
TRBJ2-7,-,TRBV5-4,-,TGTGCCAGCAGCCATGGCAGGGTGGACTACGAGCAGTACTTC,CASSHGRVDYEQYF
TRBJ1-4,-,TRBV18,-,TGTGCCAGCTCTCGAACCCTTACCGGTGAAAAACTGTTTTTT,CASSRTLTGEKLFF
TRBJ2-2,-,TRBV11-2,-,TGTGCCAGCAGCTTAGCTTCGGCAACCGGGGAGCTGTTTTTT,CASSLASATGELFF
TRBJ2-1,TRBD2,TRBV14,-,TGTGCCAGCAGCCAATCACTAGCGGGCCACAATGAGCAGTTCTTC,CASSQSLAGHNEQFF
TRBJ2-7,-,TRBV5-1,-,TGCGCCAGCAGCTCACGCGGCACAGTGAGCTCCTACGAGCAGTACTTC,CASSSRGTVSSYEQYF
TRBJ2-7,-,TRBV9,-,TGTGCCAGCAGCGTAGGAGGGACACCTAATTACGAGCAGTACTTC,CASSVGGTPNYEQYF
TRBJ1-1,-,TRBV5-1,-,TGCGCCAGCAGCTTGGCCCTCGGAGGGGGGGACACTGAAGCTTTCTTT,CASSLALGGGDTEAFF
TRBJ2-7,-,TRBV5-1,-,TGCGCCAGCAGCTCAGGGGAAACCGTCTACGAGCAGTACTTC,CASSSGETVYEQYF
TRBJ2-1,-,TRBV4-1,-,TGCGCCAGCAGCCAAGATCTGTCAGGTAACAATGAGCAGTTCTTC,CASSQDLSGNNEQFF
TRBJ1-2,-,TRBV5-1,-,TGCGCCAGCAGTTTGTCCACGTTCCAAGGGAGCTATGGCTACACCTTC,CASSLSTFQGSYGYTF
TRBJ2-1,-,TRBV5-1,-,TGCGCCAGCAGCCAGAACAATGAGCAGTTCTTC,CASSQNNEQFF
TRBJ1-4,-,TRBV28,-,TGTGCCAGCAGTTTGGGGCCCGACGGGGCTAATGAAAAACTGTTTTTT,CASSLGPDGANEKLFF
TRBJ2-7,TRBD1,TRBV28,-,TGTGCCAGCATCTCGGGGACAGGCCAAAGCTCCTACGAGCAGTACTTC,CASISGTGQSSYEQYF
TRBJ2-2,TRBD2,TRBV27,-,TGTGCCAGCAGTCTGATTGGACTAGCGAACACCGGGGAGCTGTTTTTT,CASSLIGLANTGELFF
TRBJ1-4,-,TRBV27,-,TGTGCCAGCGGGGGGGGGCGAAGGGGCGGGAATGAAAAACTGTTTTTT,CASGGGRRGGNEKLFF
TRBJ1-4,-,TRBV11-2,-,TGTGCCAGCAGCTTAATGGGCAGGGTCGGTGAAAAACTGTTTTTT,CASSLMGRVGEKLFF
TRBJ2-1,-,TRBV7-6,-,TGTGCCAGCAGCGCCAGGGACCCCTACAATGAGCAGTTCTTC,CASSARDPYNEQFF
TRBJ2-1,-,TRBV10-3,-,TGTGCCACCCACCGGGACTCCTACAATGAGCAGTTCTTC,CATHRDSYNEQFF
TRBJ2-7,TRBD2,TRBV27,-,TGTGCCAGCAGTTTACGGTCGGGACTACCAAACGTGTACTTC,CASSLRSGLPNVYF
TRBJ2-1,TRBD2,TRBV5-1,-,TGCGCCAGCAGCACCACTAGCGGGAGTAATAATGAGCAGTTCTTC,CASSTTSGSNNEQFF
TRBJ2-3,-,TRBV6-5,-,TGTGCCAGCAGTTACCTGGGTGATACGCAGTATTTT,CASSYLGDTQYF
TRBJ2-1,-,TRBV9,-,TGTGCCAGCGGCAGAGGGAACAATGAGCAGTTCTTC,CASGRGNNEQFF
TRBJ1-1,-,TRBV5-8,-,TGTGCCAGCAGCTTGGTTAGGAACACTGAAGCTTTCTTT,CASSLVRNTEAFF